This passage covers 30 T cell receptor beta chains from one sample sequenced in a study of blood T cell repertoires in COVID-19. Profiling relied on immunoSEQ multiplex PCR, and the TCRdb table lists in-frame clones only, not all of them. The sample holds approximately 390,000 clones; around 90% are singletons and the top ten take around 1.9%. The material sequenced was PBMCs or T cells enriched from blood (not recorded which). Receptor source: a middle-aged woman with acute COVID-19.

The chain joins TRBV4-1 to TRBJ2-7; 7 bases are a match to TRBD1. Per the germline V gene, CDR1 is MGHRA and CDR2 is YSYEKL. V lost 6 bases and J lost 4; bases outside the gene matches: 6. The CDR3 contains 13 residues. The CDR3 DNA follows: TGCGCCAGCAGTTCCGGGACAGAGTACGAGCAGTACTTC. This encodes CASSSGTEYEQYF.

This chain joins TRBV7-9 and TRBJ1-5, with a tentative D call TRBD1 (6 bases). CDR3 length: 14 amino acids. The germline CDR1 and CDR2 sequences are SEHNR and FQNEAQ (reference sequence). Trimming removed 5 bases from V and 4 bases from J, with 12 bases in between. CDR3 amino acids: CASSRTGSNQPQHF. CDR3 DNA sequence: TGTGCCAGCAGCCGTACAGGGAGTAATCAGCCCCAGCATTTT.

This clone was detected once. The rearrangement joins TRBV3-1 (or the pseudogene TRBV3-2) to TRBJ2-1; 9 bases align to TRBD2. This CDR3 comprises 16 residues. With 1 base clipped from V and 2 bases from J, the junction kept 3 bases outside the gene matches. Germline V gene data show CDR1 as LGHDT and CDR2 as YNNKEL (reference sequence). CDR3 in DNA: TGTGCCAGCAGCCAAGGGCGGGGGGGCCCCTACAATGAGCAGTTCTTC. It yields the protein CASSQGRGGPYNEQFF.

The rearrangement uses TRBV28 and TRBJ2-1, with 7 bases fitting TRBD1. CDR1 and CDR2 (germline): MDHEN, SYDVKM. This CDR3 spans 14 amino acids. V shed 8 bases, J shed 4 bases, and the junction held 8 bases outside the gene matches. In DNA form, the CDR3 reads TGTGCCAGCTCCGGGACAGCCTTTTACAATGAGCAGTTCTTC. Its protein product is CASSGTAFYNEQFF.

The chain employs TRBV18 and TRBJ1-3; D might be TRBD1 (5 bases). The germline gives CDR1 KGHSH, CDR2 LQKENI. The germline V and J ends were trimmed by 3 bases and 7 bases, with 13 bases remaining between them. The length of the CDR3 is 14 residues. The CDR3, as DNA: TGTGCCAGCTCACCGGACATCGGCAGGAACACCATATATTTT. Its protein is CASSPDIGRNTIYF.

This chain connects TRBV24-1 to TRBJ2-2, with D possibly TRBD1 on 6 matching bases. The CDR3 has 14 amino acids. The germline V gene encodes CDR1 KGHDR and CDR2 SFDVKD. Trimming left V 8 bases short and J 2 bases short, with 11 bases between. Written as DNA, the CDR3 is TGTGCCACCACTCAGGGGAGTAACACCGGGGAGCTGTTTTTT. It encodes CATTQGSNTGELFF.

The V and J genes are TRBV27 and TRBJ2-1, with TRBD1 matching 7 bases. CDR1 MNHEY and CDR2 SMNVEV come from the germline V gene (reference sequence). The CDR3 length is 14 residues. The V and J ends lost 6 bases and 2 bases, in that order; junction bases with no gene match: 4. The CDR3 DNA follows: TGTGCCAGCAGAAGAGGGACAGCCTACAATGAGCAGTTCTTC. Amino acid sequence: CASRRGTAYNEQFF.

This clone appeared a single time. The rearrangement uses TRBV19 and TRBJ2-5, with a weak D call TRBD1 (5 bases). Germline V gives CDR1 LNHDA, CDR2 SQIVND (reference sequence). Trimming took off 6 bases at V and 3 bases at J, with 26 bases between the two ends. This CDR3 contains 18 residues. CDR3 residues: CASSTLLARTWGEETQYF. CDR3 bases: TGTGCCAGTAGCACCCTCCTGGCCCGAACTTGGGGCGAAGAGACCCAGTACTTC.

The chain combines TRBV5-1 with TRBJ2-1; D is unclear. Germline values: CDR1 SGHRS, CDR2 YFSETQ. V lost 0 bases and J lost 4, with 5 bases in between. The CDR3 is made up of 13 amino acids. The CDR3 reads CASSLGVYNEQFF. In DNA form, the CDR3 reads TGCGCCAGCAGCTTGGGAGTATACAATGAGCAGTTCTTC.

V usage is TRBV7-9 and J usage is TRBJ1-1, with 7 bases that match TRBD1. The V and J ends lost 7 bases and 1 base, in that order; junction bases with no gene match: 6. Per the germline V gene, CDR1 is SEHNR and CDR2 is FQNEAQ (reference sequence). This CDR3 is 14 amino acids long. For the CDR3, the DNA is TGTGCCAGCACCATCCAGGGGGGGAACACTGAAGCTTTCTTT. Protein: CASTIQGGNTEAFF.

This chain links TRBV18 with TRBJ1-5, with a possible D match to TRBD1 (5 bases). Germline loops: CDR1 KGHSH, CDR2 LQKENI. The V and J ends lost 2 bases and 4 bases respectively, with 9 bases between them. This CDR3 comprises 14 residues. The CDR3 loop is CASSPSRGNQPQHF. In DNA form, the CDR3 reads TGTGCCAGCTCACCATCTCGGGGGAATCAGCCCCAGCATTTT.

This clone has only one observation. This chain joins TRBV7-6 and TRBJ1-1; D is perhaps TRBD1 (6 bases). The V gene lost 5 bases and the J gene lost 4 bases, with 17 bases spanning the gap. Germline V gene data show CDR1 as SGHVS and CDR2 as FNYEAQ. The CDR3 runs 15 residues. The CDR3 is CASSIQGFRGTEAFF. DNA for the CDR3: TGTGCCAGCAGCATACAGGGATTTCGGGGCACTGAAGCTTTCTTT.

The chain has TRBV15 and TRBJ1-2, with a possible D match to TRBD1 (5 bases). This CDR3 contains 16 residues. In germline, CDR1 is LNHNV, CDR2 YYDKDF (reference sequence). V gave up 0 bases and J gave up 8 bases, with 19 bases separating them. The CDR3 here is CATSRDQGGPRGGYTF. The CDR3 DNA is TGTGCCACCAGCAGAGATCAGGGAGGACCCCGAGGGGGCTACACCTTC.

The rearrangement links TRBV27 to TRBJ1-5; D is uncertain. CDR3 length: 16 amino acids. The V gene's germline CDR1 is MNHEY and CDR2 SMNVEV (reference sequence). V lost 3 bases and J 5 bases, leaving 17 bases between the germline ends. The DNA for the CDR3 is TGTGCCAGCAGTTTGACTTTCGGTTTAGTAGATCAGCCCCAGCATTTT. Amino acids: CASSLTFGLVDQPQHF.

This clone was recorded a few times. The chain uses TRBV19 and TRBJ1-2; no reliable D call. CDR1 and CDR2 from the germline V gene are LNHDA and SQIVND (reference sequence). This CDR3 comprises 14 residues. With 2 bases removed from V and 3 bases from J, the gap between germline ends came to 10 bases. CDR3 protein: CASSINDGDYGYTF. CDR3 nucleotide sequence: TGTGCCAGTAGTATAAATGACGGAGACTATGGCTACACCTTC.

The CDR3 DNA is TGTGCCACCAGCACTACAGGGGGCAGATATTCACCCCTCCACTTT. Protein sequence: CATSTTGGRYSPLHF. This sequence joins TRBV15 and TRBJ1-6; 9 bases are a match to TRBD1. The germline CDR1 and CDR2 sequences are LNHNV and YYDKDF (reference sequence). The V segment lost 4 bases and the J segment 8 bases; nucleotides outside the gene matches: 6. There are 15 residues in the CDR3.

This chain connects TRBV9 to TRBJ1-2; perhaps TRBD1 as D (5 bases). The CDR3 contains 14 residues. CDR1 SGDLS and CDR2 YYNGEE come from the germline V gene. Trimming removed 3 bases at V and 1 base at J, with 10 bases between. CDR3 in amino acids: CASSADSRNYGYTF. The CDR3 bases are TGTGCCAGCAGCGCCGACAGTCGTAACTATGGCTACACCTTC. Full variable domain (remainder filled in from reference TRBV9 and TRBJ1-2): DSGVTQTPKHLITATGQRVTLRCSPRSGDLSVYWYQQSLDQGLQFLIQYYNGEERAKGNILERFSAQQFPDLHSELNLSSLELGDSALYFCASSADSRNYGYTFGSGTRLTVV.

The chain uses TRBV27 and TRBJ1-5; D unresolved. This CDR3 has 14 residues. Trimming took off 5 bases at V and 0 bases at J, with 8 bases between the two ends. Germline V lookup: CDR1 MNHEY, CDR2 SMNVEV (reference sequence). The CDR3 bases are TGTGCCAGCAGTCCCTTCTATAGCAATCAGCCCCAGCATTTT. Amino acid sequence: CASSPFYSNQPQHF.

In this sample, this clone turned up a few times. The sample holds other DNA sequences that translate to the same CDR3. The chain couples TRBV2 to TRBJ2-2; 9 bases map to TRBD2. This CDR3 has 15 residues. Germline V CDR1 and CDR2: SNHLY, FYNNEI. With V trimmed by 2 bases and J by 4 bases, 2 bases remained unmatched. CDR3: CASSELAGSTGELFF. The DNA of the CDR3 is TGTGCCAGCAGTGAACTAGCGGGGAGCACCGGGGAGCTGTTTTTT.

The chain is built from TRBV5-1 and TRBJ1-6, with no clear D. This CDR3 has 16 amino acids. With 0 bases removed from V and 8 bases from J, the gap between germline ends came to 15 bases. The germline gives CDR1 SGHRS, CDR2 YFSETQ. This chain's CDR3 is CASSLGGPSRDSPLHF. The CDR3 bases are TGCGCCAGCAGCTTGGGTGGACCCTCGAGGGATTCACCCCTCCACTTT.

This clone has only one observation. The CDR3, as DNA: TGTGCCAGCAACACAGCGGGGGGGAAGGAGCAGTACTTC. It yields the protein CASNTAGGKEQYF. The rearrangement links TRBV11-2 to TRBJ2-7, with 10 bases aligning to TRBD2. V was clipped by 7 bases and J by 7 bases; unmatched bases: 7. Per the germline V gene, CDR1 is SGHAT and CDR2 is FQNNGV. This CDR3 contains 13 residues. Full variable domain (rest looked up from reference TRBV11-2 and TRBJ2-7): EAGVAQSPRYKIIEKRQSVAFWCNPISGHATLYWYQQILGQGPKLLIQFQNNGVVDDSQLPKDRFSAERLKGVDSTLKIQPAKLEDSAVYLCASNTAGGKEQYFGPGTRLTVT.

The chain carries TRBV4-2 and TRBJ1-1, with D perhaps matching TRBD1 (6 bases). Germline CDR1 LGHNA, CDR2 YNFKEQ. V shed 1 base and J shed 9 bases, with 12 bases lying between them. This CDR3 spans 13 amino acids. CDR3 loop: CASSQGFGTKAFF. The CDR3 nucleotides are TGTGCCAGCAGCCAAGGGTTCGGGACAAAAGCTTTCTTT.

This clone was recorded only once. CDR3 protein: CASSWDRGLDEAFF. CDR3 DNA sequence: TGCGCCAGCAGCTGGGACAGGGGGCTGGATGAAGCTTTCTTT. The J gene is TRBJ1-1, the V gene TRBV5-1; 12 nucleotides match TRBD1. Per the germline V gene, CDR1 is SGHRS and CDR2 is YFSETQ. This CDR3 has 14 residues. The junction had 4 bases not matched to a gene; V was cut back by 3 bases and J by 7 bases.

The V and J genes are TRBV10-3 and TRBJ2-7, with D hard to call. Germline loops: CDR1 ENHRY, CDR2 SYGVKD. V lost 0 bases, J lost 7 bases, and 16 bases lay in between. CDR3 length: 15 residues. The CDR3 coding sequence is TGTGCCATCAGTGAGTCATGGGCAGGCTCTTGGGAGCAGTACTTC. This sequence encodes CAISESWAGSWEQYF.

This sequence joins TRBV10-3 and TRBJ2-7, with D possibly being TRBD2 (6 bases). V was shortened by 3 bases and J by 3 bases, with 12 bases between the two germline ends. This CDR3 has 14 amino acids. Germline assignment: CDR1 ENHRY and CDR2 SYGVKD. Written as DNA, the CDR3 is TGTGCCATCAGTGAACAAAGCGGGTTCTACGAGCAGTACTTC. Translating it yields CAISEQSGFYEQYF.

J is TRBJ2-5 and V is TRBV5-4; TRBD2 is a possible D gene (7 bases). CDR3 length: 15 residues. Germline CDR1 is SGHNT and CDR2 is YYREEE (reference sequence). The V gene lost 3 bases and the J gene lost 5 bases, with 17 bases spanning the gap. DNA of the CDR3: TGTGCCAGCAGCTCCCAAGGGGGGGGACGGGAGACCCAGTACTTC. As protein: CASSSQGGGRETQYF.

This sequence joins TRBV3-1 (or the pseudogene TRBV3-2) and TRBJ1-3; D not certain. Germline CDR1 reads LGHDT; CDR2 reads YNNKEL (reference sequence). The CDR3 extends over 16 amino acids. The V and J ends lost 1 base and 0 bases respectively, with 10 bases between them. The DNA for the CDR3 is TGTGCCAGCAGCCAAGGAACGGACTACTCTGGAAACACCATATATTTT. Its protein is CASSQGTDYSGNTIYF.

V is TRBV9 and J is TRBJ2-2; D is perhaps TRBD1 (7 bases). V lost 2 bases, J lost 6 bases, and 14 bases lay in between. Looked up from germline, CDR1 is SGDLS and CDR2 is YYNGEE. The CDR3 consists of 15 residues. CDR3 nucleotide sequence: TGTGCCAGCAGCGTCCAGGGGGGCCCCCCCGGGGAGCTGTTTTTT. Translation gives CASSVQGGPPGELFF.

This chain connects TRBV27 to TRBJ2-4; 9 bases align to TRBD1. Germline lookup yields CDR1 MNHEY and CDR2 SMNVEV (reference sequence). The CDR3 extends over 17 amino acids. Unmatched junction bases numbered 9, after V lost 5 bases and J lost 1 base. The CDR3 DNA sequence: TGTGCCAGCAGTCCGAAGGGACAGGGCGCTGCCAAAAACATTCAGTACTTC. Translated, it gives CASSPKGQGAAKNIQYF.

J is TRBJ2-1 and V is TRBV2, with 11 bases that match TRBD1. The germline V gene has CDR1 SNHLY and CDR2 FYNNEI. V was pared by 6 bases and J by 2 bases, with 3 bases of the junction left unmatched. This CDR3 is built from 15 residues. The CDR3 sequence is CASSVDRGPYNEQFF. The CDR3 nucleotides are TGTGCCAGCAGCGTGGACAGGGGGCCCTACAATGAGCAGTTCTTC.